Presented here are 25 T cell receptor beta chains from one specimen sequenced in a study of regulatory dendritic cells for organ transplantation. Repertoires were generated with immunoSEQ multiplex PCR, while TCRdb's copy carries only in-frame clones and drops some. The repertoire holds about 38,000 clones, with approximately 90% as singletons. Sequenced input: naive CD8+ T cells from blood. Noted subset: CD45RA+ naive T cells. All receptors come from a human donor in good health.

This clone was seen a few times. This chain connects TRBV19 to TRBJ1-1; D is unclear. The CDR3 has 12 residues. The ends were cut back, 3 bases at V and 6 bases at J, with 8 bases in the middle. Germline V lookup: CDR1 LNHDA, CDR2 SQIVND (reference sequence). CDR3 sequence (DNA): TGTGCCAGTAGTATCGGTGGGGCTGAAGCTTTCTTT. This sequence encodes CASSIGGAEAFF. Drawing the rest from reference TRBV19 and TRBJ1-1, the complete variable domain is DGGITQSPKYLFRKEGQNVTLSCEQNLNHDAMYWYRQDPGQGLRLIYYSQIVNDFQKGDIAEGYSVSREKKESFPLTVTSAQKNPTAFYLCASSIGGAEAFFGQGTRLTVV.

The chain joins TRBV29-1 to TRBJ2-5, with D perhaps assigned TRBD1 or TRBD2 (6 bases each). Trimming removed 6 bases at V and 4 bases at J, with 15 bases between. CDR1 is SQVTM and CDR2 is ANQGSEA in the germline V gene. The CDR3 loop spans 13 amino acids. The CDR3 loop reads CSVPPGGRETQYF. The CDR3 nucleotides read TGCAGCGTCCCGCCTGGGGGGCGAGAGACCCAGTACTTC.

This clone was counted between two and nine times. The V and J genes are TRBV27 and TRBJ1-5; D perhaps matches TRBD1 (5 bases). The V and J ends lost 5 bases and 2 bases respectively, with 16 bases between them. The CDR3 spans 16 residues. CDR1 and CDR2 (germline): MNHEY, SMNVEV (reference sequence). As DNA, the CDR3 is TGTGCCAGCAGTCCCTCCGGCGGGGGAGGCAATCAGCCCCAGCATTTT. It translates to CASSPSGGGGNQPQHF.

In its sample, this clone was seen once. The genes are TRBV29-1 and TRBJ1-2; 9 nucleotides agree with TRBD1. This CDR3 region has 16 residues. With 0 bases clipped from V and 7 bases from J, the junction kept 12 bases outside the gene matches. Germline V gives CDR1 SQVTM, CDR2 ANQGSEA. This CDR3 reads CSVEDRQGEVIGGYTF. In nucleotides, the CDR3 is TGCAGCGTTGAAGATCGACAGGGGGAAGTTATAGGTGGCTACACCTTC.

The chain has TRBV14 and TRBJ2-7, with 8 bases fitting TRBD1. V lost 4 bases to trimming and J lost 6 bases; unmatched junction nucleotides: 2. From germline, CDR1 is SGHDN and CDR2 FVKESK. The CDR3 is 12 amino acids. CDR3 DNA: TGTGCCAGCAGCCTACAGGGGGTCGAGCAGTACTTC. This gives the protein CASSLQGVEQYF.

V and J are TRBV15 and TRBJ2-1, with 8 bases matching TRBD1. Germline V gene sequence: CDR1 LNHNV, CDR2 YYDKDF (reference sequence). Trimming removed 0 bases from V and 5 bases from J; junction bases left unmatched: 9. The CDR3 covers 17 residues. CDR3 protein: CATSRELTGDLDNEQFF. CDR3 bases: TGTGCCACCAGCAGAGAACTGACAGGGGACCTCGACAATGAGCAGTTCTTC.

The CDR3 reads CASGDGSYEQYF. CDR3 nucleotides: TGTGCCAGCGGGGACGGCTCCTACGAGCAGTACTTC. V gene TRBV27 combines with J gene TRBJ2-7, with D possibly being TRBD1 or TRBD2 (5 bases each). The CDR3 is 12 residues long. Germline V gene data show CDR1 as MNHEY and CDR2 as SMNVEV (reference sequence). V was cut by 8 bases and J by 0 bases, with 8 bases left in between.

V and J are TRBV11-2 and TRBJ2-7; TRBD1 is a possible D gene (6 bases). This CDR3 region has 13 residues. V lost 6 bases, J lost 4 bases, and 13 bases lay in between. The germline V gene has CDR1 SGHAT and CDR2 FQNNGV. As DNA, the CDR3 is TGTGCCAGCAGTTTCCATCAGGGGTACGAGCAGTACTTC. Its translation is CASSFHQGYEQYF.

In DNA, the CDR3 is TGTGCCAGCAGCTTATACGGTAACTACGAGCAGTACTTC. Translation gives CASSLYGNYEQYF. The gene calls are TRBV5-4 and TRBJ2-7; unclear D gene. V dropped 2 bases and J dropped 3 bases, with 9 bases sitting between them. Germline values: CDR1 SGHNT, CDR2 YYREEE (reference sequence). This CDR3 has 13 amino acids.

The V call is TRBV4-2, the J call TRBJ2-7, with 9 bases identical to TRBD1. CDR3 length: 17 residues. The V and J ends lost 2 bases and 0 bases, in that order; junction bases with no gene match: 8. Germline assignment: CDR1 LGHNA and CDR2 YNFKEQ. In DNA, the CDR3 is TGTGCCAGCAGCCAACCCACACAGGGGGCCAACTCCTACGAGCAGTACTTC. Protein sequence: CASSQPTQGANSYEQYF.

The V call is TRBV4-3, the J call TRBJ1-1, with D perhaps TRBD1 (6 bases). Germline CDR1 reads LGHNA; CDR2 reads YSLEER. Trimming removed 1 base from V and 11 bases from J, with 17 bases in between. This CDR3 is built from 14 residues. The CDR3 DNA is TGCGCCAGCAGCCAAGTTCCCGAGGGGAGGGGGGCTTTCTTT. Its protein is CASSQVPEGRGAFF.

This chain links TRBV7-9 with TRBJ2-1, with D tentatively TRBD2 (5 bases). This CDR3 spans 15 amino acids. Trimming took off 5 bases at V and 8 bases at J, with 19 bases between the two ends. Looked up from germline, CDR1 is SEHNR and CDR2 is FQNEAQ (reference sequence). The CDR3 reads CASSPRTGQRDEQFF. The CDR3 coding sequence is TGTGCCAGCAGCCCAAGGACTGGCCAGAGGGATGAGCAGTTCTTC.

V is TRBV19 and J is TRBJ2-5, with D unresolved. Germline values: CDR1 LNHDA, CDR2 SQIVND (reference sequence). CDR3 length: 14 residues. V was shortened by 5 bases and J by 1 base, with 11 bases between the two germline ends. The CDR3 protein is CASSSRRIQETQYF. CDR3 DNA sequence: TGTGCCAGTAGTTCCCGACGGATCCAAGAGACCCAGTACTTC.

This sequence joins TRBV6-1 and TRBJ2-7, with D tentatively TRBD1 or TRBD2 (5 bases each). The CDR3 totals 16 residues. Trimming pared 2 bases from V and 5 bases from J, leaving 19 bases between. Germline V lookup: CDR1 MNHNS, CDR2 SASEGT. DNA for the CDR3: TGTGCCAGCAGTGAAAGGGCCGGGACGGACCTAGACGAGCAGTACTTC. Translation: CASSERAGTDLDEQYF.

A single count supports this clone. V usage is TRBV4-3 and J usage is TRBJ2-7; D is unresolved. Trimming pared 1 base from V and 6 bases from J, leaving 4 bases between. The length of the CDR3 is 11 residues. Germline assignment: CDR1 LGHNA and CDR2 YSLEER. In DNA, the CDR3 is TGCGCCAGCAGCCAAGGGTCCGAGCAGTACTTC. Amino acids: CASSQGSEQYF.

The gene calls are TRBV19 and TRBJ2-3, with no clear D. V lost 6 bases and J lost 11, with 21 bases in between. Germline V CDR1 and CDR2: LNHDA, SQIVND (reference sequence). The CDR3 totals 14 residues. The CDR3 nucleotides are TGTGCCAGTAGCAAACCCACGAGTACGTACCTGCAGTATTTT. Its protein is CASSKPTSTYLQYF.

The V gene is TRBV28, the J gene TRBJ2-7; TRBD1 aligns across 9 bases. The junction had 6 bases not matched to a gene; V was cut back by 2 bases and J by 4 bases. The germline gives CDR1 MDHEN, CDR2 SYDVKM. The length of the CDR3 is 15 residues. CDR3 protein: CASSLRTGAQYEQYF. Here the CDR3 DNA reads TGTGCCAGCAGTTTACGGACAGGGGCGCAGTACGAGCAGTACTTC.

This chain links TRBV6-6 with TRBJ1-1; TRBD1 might be the D (6 bases). Trimming removed 2 bases at V and 1 base at J, with 11 bases between. The germline V gene has CDR1 MNHNY and CDR2 SVGAGI (reference sequence). The CDR3 has 15 residues. The CDR3 nucleotides are TGTGCCAGCAGTTACATGGGACAAACGAACACTGAAGCTTTCTTT. Amino acid sequence: CASSYMGQTNTEAFF.

The chain has TRBV4-1 and TRBJ2-2; 7 bases fit TRBD1. Germline V gene data show CDR1 as MGHRA and CDR2 as YSYEKL. The ends lost 5 bases at V and 8 bases at J; junction bases unmatched: 8. There are 14 residues in the CDR3. CDR3 in DNA: TGCGCCAGCAGCTTCCGCGACAGGGCTGGGGAGCTGTTTTTT. Amino acids: CASSFRDRAGELFF.

This CDR3 is CASSHGGGYTF. For the CDR3, the DNA is TGTGCCAGCAGCCACGGAGGCGGCTACACCTTC. The chain joins TRBV28 to TRBJ1-2; D is undetermined. There are 11 residues in the CDR3. V lost 6 bases and J 8 bases, leaving 10 bases between the germline ends. CDR1 and CDR2 (germline): MDHEN, SYDVKM.

This clone has just one count. The CDR3 DNA follows: TGCGCCAGCAGCCAAGATGAAGGGACCGAAGCTTTCTTT. Translation gives CASSQDEGTEAFF. This sequence joins TRBV4-1 and TRBJ1-1, with D perhaps matching TRBD1 (5 bases). Per germline, CDR1 MGHRA and CDR2 YSYEKL. V was trimmed by 0 bases and J by 8 bases, leaving 10 bases between them. This CDR3 is 13 amino acids long.

CDR3 bases: TGCAGCGTTGATTTGCAAGCCACGAACACCGGGGAGCTGTTTTTT. Translated: CSVDLQATNTGELFF. V usage is TRBV29-1 and J usage is TRBJ2-2; D remains ambiguous. This CDR3 region has 15 residues. The V end was cut by 3 bases, the J end by 0 bases, with 11 bases between. Germline V gene sequence: CDR1 SQVTM, CDR2 ANQGSEA.

The genes are TRBV4-3 and TRBJ1-2; maybe TRBD1 (6 bases). This CDR3 contains 15 residues. V was clipped by 0 bases and J by 4 bases, with 12 bases between them. Germline V gene sequence: CDR1 LGHNA, CDR2 YSLEER. CDR3 amino acids: CASSQERAGAYGYTF. CDR3 coding DNA: TGCGCCAGCAGCCAAGAACGAGCAGGGGCCTATGGCTACACCTTC.

The chain combines TRBV9 with TRBJ1-1; tentatively, D is TRBD1 (6 bases). Germline lookup yields CDR1 SGDLS and CDR2 YYNGEE. CDR3 length: 15 residues. The germline V and J ends were trimmed by 4 bases and 0 bases, with 13 bases remaining between them. The CDR3 DNA sequence: TGTGCCAGCAGCCCCTCTGGGGGGCTGAACACTGAAGCTTTCTTT. This codes for CASSPSGGLNTEAFF.

CDR3 bases: TGTGCCAGCACGGACAGGGGGCTGATTACGCAGTATTTT. It yields the protein CASTDRGLITQYF. The gene calls are TRBV2 and TRBJ2-3; TRBD1 matches at 11 bases. The CDR3 contains 13 residues. Trimming removed 7 bases from V and 8 bases from J; junction bases left unmatched: 5. Per the germline V gene, CDR1 is SNHLY and CDR2 is FYNNEI.